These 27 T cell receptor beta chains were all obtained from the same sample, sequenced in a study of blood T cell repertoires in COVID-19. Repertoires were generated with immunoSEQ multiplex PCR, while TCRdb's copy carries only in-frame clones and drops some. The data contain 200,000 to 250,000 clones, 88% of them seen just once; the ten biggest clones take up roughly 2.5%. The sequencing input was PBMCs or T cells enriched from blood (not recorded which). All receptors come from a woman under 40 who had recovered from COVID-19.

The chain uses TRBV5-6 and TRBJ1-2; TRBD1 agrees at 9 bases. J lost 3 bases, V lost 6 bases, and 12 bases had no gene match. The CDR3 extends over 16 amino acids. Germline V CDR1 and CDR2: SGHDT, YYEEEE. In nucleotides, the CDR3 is TGTGCCAGCACCCCTTCGTCCCGACAGGGGGACTATGGCTACACCTTC. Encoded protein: CASTPSSRQGDYGYTF.

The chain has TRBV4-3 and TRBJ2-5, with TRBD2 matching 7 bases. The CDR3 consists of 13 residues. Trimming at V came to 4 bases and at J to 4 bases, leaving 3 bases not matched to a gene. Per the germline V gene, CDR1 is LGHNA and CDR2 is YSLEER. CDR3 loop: CASSPGRGETQYF. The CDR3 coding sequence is TGCGCCAGCAGCCCGGGGAGGGGAGAGACCCAGTACTTC.

The CDR3, as DNA: TGCGCCAGCAGGCGGGGGGGCGAATCGGACATTCAGTACTTC. Protein: CASRRGGESDIQYF. V is TRBV5-1 and J is TRBJ2-4; 9 bases fit TRBD2. The junction had 8 bases not matched to a gene; V was cut back by 5 bases and J by 8 bases. Germline CDR1 reads SGHRS; CDR2 reads YFSETQ. This CDR3 is built from 14 residues.

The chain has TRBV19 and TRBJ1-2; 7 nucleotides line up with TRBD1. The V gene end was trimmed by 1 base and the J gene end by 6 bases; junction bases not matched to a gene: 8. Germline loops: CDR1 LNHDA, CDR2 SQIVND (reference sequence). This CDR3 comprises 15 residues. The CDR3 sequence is CASSIGGQAEDGYTF. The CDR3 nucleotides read TGTGCCAGTAGTATAGGCGGACAGGCCGAGGATGGCTACACCTTC. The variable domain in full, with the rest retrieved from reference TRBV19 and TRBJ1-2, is DGGITQSPKYLFRKEGQNVTLSCEQNLNHDAMYWYRQDPGQGLRLIYYSQIVNDFQKGDIAEGYSVSREKKESFPLTVTSAQKNPTAFYLCASSIGGQAEDGYTFGSGTRLTVV.

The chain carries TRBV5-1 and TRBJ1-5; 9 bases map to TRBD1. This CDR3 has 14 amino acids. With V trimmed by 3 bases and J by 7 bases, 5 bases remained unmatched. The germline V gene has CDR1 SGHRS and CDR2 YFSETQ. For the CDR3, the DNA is TGCGCCAGCAGCTGGGGGACAGGGCTCCAGCCCCAGCATTTT. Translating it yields CASSWGTGLQPQHF.

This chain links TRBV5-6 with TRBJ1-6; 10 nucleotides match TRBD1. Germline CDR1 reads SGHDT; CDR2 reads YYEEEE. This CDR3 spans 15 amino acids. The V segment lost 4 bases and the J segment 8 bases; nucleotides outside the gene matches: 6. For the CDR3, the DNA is TGTGCCAGCAGCGCCAGACAGGGGGCCGATTCACCCCTCCACTTT. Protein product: CASSARQGADSPLHF.

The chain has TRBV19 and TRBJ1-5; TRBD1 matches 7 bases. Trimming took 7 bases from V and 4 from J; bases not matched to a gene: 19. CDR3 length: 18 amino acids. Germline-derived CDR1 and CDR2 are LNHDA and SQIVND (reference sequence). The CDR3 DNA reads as TGTGCCAGTAATGATGAGTGGAGGGGGCTGGTTTGGAATCAGCCCCAGCATTTT. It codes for CASNDEWRGLVWNQPQHF.

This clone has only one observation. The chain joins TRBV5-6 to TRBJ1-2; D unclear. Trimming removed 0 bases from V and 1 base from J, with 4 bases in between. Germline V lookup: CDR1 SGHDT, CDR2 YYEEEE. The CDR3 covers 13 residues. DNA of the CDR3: TGTGCCAGCAGCTTGGTTAATAACTATGGCTACACCTTC. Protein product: CASSLVNNYGYTF.

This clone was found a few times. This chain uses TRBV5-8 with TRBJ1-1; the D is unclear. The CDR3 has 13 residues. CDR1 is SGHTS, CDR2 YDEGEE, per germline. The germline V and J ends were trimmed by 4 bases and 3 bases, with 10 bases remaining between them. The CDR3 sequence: CASSPAEYTEAFF. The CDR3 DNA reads TGTGCCAGCAGCCCCGCGGAGTACACTGAAGCTTTCTTT.

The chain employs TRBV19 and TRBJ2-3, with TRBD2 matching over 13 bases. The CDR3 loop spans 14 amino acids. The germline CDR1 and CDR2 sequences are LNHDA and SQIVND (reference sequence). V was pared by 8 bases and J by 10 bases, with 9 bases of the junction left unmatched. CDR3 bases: TGTGCCAGTTCCCCGGGGACTAGCGGGATGTCGCAGTATTTT. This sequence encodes CASSPGTSGMSQYF.

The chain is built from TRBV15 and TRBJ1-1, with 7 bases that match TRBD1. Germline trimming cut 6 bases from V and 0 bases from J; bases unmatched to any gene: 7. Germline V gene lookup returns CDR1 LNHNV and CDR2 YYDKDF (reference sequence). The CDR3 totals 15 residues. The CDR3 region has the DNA TGTGCCACCAGGAGGACAGGCCCGTTGAACACTGAAGCTTTCTTT. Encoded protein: CATRRTGPLNTEAFF.

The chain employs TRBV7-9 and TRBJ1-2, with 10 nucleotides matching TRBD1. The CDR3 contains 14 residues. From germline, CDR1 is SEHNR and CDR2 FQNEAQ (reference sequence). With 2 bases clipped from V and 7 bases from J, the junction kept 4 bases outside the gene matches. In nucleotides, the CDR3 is TGTGCCAGCAGCTTAAGGGACAGGGGATTTGGCTACACCTTC. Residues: CASSLRDRGFGYTF.

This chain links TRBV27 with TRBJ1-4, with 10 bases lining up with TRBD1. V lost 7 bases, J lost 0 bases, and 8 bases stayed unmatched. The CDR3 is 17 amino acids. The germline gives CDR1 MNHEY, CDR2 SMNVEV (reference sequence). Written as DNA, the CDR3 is TGTGCCAGCACCCGCGGACAGGGGGGGGCAACTAATGAAAAACTGTTTTTT. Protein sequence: CASTRGQGGATNEKLFF. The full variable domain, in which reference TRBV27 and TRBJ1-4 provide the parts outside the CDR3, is EAQVTQNPRYLITVTGKKLTVTCSQNMNHEYMSWYRQDPGLGLRQIYYSMNVEVTDKGDVPEGYKVSRKEKRNFPLILESPSPNQTSLYFCASTRGQGGATNEKLFFGSGTQLSVL.

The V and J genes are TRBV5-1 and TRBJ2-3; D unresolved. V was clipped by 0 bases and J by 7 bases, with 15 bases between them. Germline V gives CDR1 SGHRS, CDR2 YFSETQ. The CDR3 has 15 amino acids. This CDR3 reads CASSLDGNLENTQYF. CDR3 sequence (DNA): TGCGCCAGCAGCTTGGATGGCAATCTGGAGAATACGCAGTATTTT.

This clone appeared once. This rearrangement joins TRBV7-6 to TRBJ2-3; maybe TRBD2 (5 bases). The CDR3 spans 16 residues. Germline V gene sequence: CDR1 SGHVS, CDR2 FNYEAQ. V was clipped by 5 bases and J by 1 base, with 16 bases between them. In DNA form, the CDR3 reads TGTGCCAGCAGCCCTAGACTGAGGGAAGGCACAGATACGCAGTATTTT. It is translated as CASSPRLREGTDTQYF.

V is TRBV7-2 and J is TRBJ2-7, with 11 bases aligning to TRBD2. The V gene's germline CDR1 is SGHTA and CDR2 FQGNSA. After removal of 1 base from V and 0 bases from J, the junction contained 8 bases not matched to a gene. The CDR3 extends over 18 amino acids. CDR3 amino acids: CASSLGPRLAGNSYEQYF. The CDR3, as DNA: TGTGCCAGCAGCTTAGGTCCGAGACTAGCGGGGAACTCCTACGAGCAGTACTTC.

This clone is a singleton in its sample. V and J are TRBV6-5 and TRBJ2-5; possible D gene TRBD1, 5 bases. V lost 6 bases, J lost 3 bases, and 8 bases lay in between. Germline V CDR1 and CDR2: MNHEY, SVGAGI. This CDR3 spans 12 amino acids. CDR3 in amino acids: CASSRVEETQYF. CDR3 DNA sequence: TGTGCCAGCAGCAGGGTAGAAGAGACCCAGTACTTC.

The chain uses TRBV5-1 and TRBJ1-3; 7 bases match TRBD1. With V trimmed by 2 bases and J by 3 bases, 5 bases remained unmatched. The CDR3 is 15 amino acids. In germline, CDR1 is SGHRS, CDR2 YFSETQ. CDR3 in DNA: TGCGCCAGCAGCTTAGGAGGGGGCGGTGGAAACACCATATATTTT. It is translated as CASSLGGGGGNTIYF.

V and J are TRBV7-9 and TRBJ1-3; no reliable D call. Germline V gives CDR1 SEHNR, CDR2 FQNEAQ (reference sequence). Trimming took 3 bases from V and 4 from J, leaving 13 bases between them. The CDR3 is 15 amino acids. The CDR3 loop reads CASSFRSGAGNTIYF. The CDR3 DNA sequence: TGTGCCAGCAGCTTTCGGTCGGGAGCAGGAAACACCATATATTTT.

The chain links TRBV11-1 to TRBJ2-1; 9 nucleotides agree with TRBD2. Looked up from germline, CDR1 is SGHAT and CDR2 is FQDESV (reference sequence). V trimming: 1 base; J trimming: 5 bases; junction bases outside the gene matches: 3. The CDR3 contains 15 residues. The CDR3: CASSLGLADHNEQFF. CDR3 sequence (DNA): TGTGCCAGCAGCTTAGGACTAGCGGACCACAATGAGCAGTTCTTC.

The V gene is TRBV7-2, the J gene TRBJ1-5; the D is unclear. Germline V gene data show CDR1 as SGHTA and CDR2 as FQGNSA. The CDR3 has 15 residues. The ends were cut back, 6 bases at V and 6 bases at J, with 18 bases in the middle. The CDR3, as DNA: TGTGCCAGCAGTCTCGGCGGGCAAGCCGGTCAGCCCCAGCATTTT. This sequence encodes CASSLGGQAGQPQHF.

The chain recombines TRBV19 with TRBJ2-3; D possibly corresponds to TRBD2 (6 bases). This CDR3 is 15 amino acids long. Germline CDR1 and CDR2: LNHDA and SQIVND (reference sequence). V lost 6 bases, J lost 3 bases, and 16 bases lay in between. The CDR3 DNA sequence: TGTGCCAGTAGCTCCCGTTATGGGGGGACAGATACGCAGTATTTT. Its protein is CASSSRYGGTDTQYF.

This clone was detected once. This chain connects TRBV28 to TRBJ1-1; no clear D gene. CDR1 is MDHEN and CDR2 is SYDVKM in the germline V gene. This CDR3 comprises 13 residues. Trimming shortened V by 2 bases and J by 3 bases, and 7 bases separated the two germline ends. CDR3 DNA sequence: TGTGCCAGCAGTTTACTGGGCGACACTGAAGCTTTCTTT. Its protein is CASSLLGDTEAFF.

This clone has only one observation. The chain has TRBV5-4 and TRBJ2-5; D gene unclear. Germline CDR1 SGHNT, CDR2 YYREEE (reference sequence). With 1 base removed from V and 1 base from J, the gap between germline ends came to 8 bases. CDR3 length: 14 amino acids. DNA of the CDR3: TGTGCCAGCAGCTTGCTTAGCAGCCAAGAGACCCAGTACTTC. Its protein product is CASSLLSSQETQYF.

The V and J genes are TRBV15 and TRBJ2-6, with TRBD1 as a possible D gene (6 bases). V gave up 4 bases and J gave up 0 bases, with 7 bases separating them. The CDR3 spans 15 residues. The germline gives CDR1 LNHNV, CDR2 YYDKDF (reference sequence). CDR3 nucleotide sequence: TGTGCCACCAGCAAACAGGGCTCTGGGGCCAACGTCCTGACTTTC. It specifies CATSKQGSGANVLTF.

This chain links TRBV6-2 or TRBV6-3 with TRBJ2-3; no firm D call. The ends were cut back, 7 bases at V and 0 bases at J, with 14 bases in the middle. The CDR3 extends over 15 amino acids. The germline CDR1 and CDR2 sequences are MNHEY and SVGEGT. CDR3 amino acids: CASTPVSRSTDTQYF. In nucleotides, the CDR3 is TGTGCCAGCACCCCAGTGAGCAGGAGCACAGATACGCAGTATTTT.

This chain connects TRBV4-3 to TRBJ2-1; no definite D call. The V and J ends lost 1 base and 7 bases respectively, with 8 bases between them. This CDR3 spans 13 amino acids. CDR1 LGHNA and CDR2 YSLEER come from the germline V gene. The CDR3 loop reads CASSQATGNEQFF. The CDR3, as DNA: TGCGCCAGCAGCCAAGCGACTGGGAATGAGCAGTTCTTC.